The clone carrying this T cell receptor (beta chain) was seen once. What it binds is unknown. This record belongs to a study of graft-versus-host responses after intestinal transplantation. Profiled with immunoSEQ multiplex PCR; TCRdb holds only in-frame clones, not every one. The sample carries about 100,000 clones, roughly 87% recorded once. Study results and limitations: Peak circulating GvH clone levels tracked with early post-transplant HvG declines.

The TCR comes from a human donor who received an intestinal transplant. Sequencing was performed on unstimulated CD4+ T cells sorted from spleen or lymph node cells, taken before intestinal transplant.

In DNA, the CDR3 is TGTGCCATCAGGGGGACAGGGACGGACAATGAGCAGTTCTTC. This sequence encodes CAIRGTGTDNEQFF. This chain links TRBV10-3 with TRBJ2-1, with 9 bases lining up with TRBD1. The length of the CDR3 is 14 residues. V lost 6 bases and J lost 5; bases outside the gene matches: 5. CDR1 and CDR2 from the germline V gene are ENHRY and SYGVKD.